A single sample is the source of the 20 T cell receptor beta chains below, sequenced in a study of blood T cell repertoires in COVID-19. Assay: immunoSEQ multiplex PCR; the TCRdb copy retains only in-frame clones and omits some. The table shows 250,000 to 350,000 clones, with 80% to 90% occurring only once. The sample taken for sequencing was PBMCs or T cells enriched from blood (not recorded which). The source is a woman aged 30 to 39 who had recovered from COVID-19.

V and J are TRBV3-1 (or the pseudogene TRBV3-2) and TRBJ1-2, with TRBD1 identical over 10 bases. CDR1 is LGHDT and CDR2 is YNNKEL in the germline V gene (reference sequence). CDR3 size: 14 residues. V was clipped by 3 bases and J by 8 bases; unmatched bases: 6. This CDR3 is CASSQGGQGVGYTF. The DNA for the CDR3 is TGTGCCAGCAGCCAGGGAGGACAGGGGGTGGGCTACACCTTC.

The chain joins TRBV7-9 to TRBJ1-5, with 9 nucleotides matching TRBD1. J lost 2 bases, V lost 5 bases, and 13 bases had no gene match. The CDR3 is 18 amino acids. Germline V gene lookup returns CDR1 SEHNR and CDR2 FQNEAQ (reference sequence). The CDR3 DNA is TGTGCCAGCAGCCAGGGACAGGGAGGCTATCTGGGCAATCAGCCCCAGCATTTT. This sequence encodes CASSQGQGGYLGNQPQHF.

This chain joins TRBV5-6 and TRBJ2-7, with D hard to call. The CDR3 is 14 amino acids. Trimming pared 0 bases from V and 6 bases from J, leaving 13 bases between. Germline loops: CDR1 SGHDT, CDR2 YYEEEE. CDR3 DNA: TGTGCCAGCAGCTTGGGGGCTAATCTCGGCGAGCAGTACTTC. Translated, it gives CASSLGANLGEQYF.

V usage is TRBV7-6 and J usage is TRBJ2-7; no firm D call. In germline, CDR1 is SGHVS, CDR2 FNYEAQ. The V gene lost 2 bases and the J gene lost 2 bases, with 7 bases spanning the gap. The CDR3 covers 13 residues. The chain's CDR3 is CASSLSETYEQYF. Written as DNA, the CDR3 is TGTGCCAGCAGCTTAAGCGAAACCTACGAGCAGTACTTC.

The J gene is TRBJ2-2, the V gene TRBV7-6; D is ambiguous. Germline CDR1 reads SGHVS; CDR2 reads FNYEAQ. V lost 2 bases, J lost 6 bases, and 16 bases lay in between. This CDR3 contains 16 residues. In nucleotides, the CDR3 is TGTGCCAGCAGCTTATCTAAAGAGGCGTTGGCCGGGGAGCTGTTTTTT. Its translation: CASSLSKEALAGELFF.

This clone was seen a handful of times. The genes are TRBV29-1 and TRBJ2-3; a weak D match, TRBD1 (6 bases). Trimming stripped 6 bases from V and 2 bases from J, with 12 bases between. Germline values: CDR1 SQVTM, CDR2 ANQGSEA. The CDR3 loop spans 13 amino acids. The CDR3 spells CSVKRDNTDTQYF. CDR3 nucleotide sequence: TGCAGCGTCAAACGGGACAACACAGATACGCAGTATTTT.

The gene calls are TRBV10-1 and TRBJ2-7; 7 nucleotides match TRBD1. This CDR3 region has 12 residues. Germline V gene lookup returns CDR1 WNHNN and CDR2 SYGVQD (reference sequence). V lost 7 bases, J lost 3 bases, and 3 bases stayed unmatched. The CDR3 bases are TGCGCCAGCATCGGGACAGTCTACGAGCAGTACTTC. The encoded protein is CASIGTVYEQYF.

The CDR3 loop reads CASSLNRVAEAFF. The CDR3 DNA follows: TGTGCCAGCAGCCTCAACCGGGTGGCTGAAGCTTTCTTT. The V gene is TRBV11-3, the J gene TRBJ1-1; D uncertain. This CDR3 has 13 amino acids. V gave up 5 bases and J gave up 6 bases, with 13 bases separating them. From germline, CDR1 is SGHNT and CDR2 YENEEA.

The chain is built from TRBV7-7 and TRBJ2-5, with D perhaps matching TRBD1 (5 bases). CDR3 length: 16 amino acids. The germline V gene encodes CDR1 SSHAT and CDR2 FNYEAQ (reference sequence). V lost 6 bases and J 5 bases, leaving 22 bases between the germline ends. CDR3 sequence (DNA): TGTGCCAGCAGTCCGGACACAAAAGGAGCCGGGGAGACCCAGTACTTC. Amino acid sequence: CASSPDTKGAGETQYF.

J is TRBJ2-1 and V is TRBV5-6, with 7 positions matching TRBD2. This CDR3 is built from 16 residues. CDR1 is SGHDT and CDR2 is YYEEEE in the germline V gene. The J segment lost 5 bases and the V segment lost 0 bases, leaving 8 bases of the junction unmatched. The CDR3 spells CASSLGGGDYNNEQFF. The CDR3, as DNA: TGTGCCAGCAGCTTGGGTGGAGGGGACTACAACAATGAGCAGTTCTTC.

The chain is built from TRBV6-5 and TRBJ2-1; 10 positions match TRBD1. CDR1 is MNHEY and CDR2 is SVGAGI in the germline V gene. The CDR3 has 15 amino acids. V shed 2 bases and J 5 bases; nucleotides not matched to a gene: 3. CDR3 sequence: CASSYGTGEDNEQFF. The CDR3 DNA reads as TGTGCCAGCAGTTACGGGACAGGGGAGGACAATGAGCAGTTCTTC.

The V call is TRBV7-9, the J call TRBJ1-4; D remains unclear. There are 18 residues in the CDR3. Trimming pared 6 bases from V and 0 bases from J, leaving 20 bases between. Germline loops: CDR1 SEHNR, CDR2 FQNEAQ (reference sequence). The CDR3 spells CASRVGTFREATNEKLFF. For the CDR3, the DNA is TGTGCCAGCAGAGTTGGAACCTTCCGGGAGGCAACTAATGAAAAACTGTTTTTT.

The CDR3, as DNA: TGTGCCAGCAATCCCGGTGGACTTTACAGCAATCAGCCCCAGCATTTT. It is translated as CASNPGGLYSNQPQHF. V is TRBV6-4 and J is TRBJ1-5; D is uncertain. V was shortened by 7 bases and J by 1 base, with 17 bases between the two germline ends. Germline CDR1 and CDR2: MRHNA and SNTAGT. This CDR3 region has 16 residues.

The chain joins TRBV6-5 to TRBJ2-1, with TRBD1 matching 9 bases. The CDR3 is 15 residues long. Per germline, CDR1 MNHEY and CDR2 SVGAGI. Trimming cost V 7 bases and J 4 bases; bases outside gene matches: 8. The CDR3 spells CASKGTGPDYNEQFF. DNA of the CDR3: TGTGCCAGCAAAGGGACAGGGCCAGATTACAATGAGCAGTTCTTC.

This chain joins TRBV5-5 and TRBJ1-2, with D possibly matching TRBD1 (5 bases). The CDR3 runs to 14 residues. V was pared by 0 bases and J by 3 bases, with 9 bases between. Per the germline V gene, CDR1 is SGHKS and CDR2 is YYEKEE (reference sequence). The CDR3 sequence: CASSLARVDYGYTF. The CDR3 DNA sequence: TGTGCCAGCAGCTTGGCCAGGGTGGACTATGGCTACACCTTC.

A few counts support this clone. The chain has TRBV27 and TRBJ2-1; the match to TRBD2 covers 7 bases. The CDR3 covers 13 residues. CDR1 is MNHEY, CDR2 SMNVEV, per germline (reference sequence). With 2 bases clipped from V and 7 bases from J, the junction kept 2 bases outside the gene matches. The CDR3 is CASSLRAGNEQFF. The DNA for the CDR3 is TGTGCCAGCAGTTTAAGAGCGGGGAATGAGCAGTTCTTC.

The genes are TRBV5-1 and TRBJ2-5; TRBD2 aligns across 12 bases. Germline V gene data show CDR1 as SGHRS and CDR2 as YFSETQ. CDR3 length equals 17 residues. V dropped 4 bases and J dropped 0; count of bases not matched to a gene: 7. The CDR3 loop reads CASSAGTSGGYQETQYF. CDR3 nucleotides: TGCGCCAGCAGCGCGGGAACTAGCGGGGGGTACCAAGAGACCCAGTACTTC.

The chain recombines TRBV14 with TRBJ1-1; D unresolved. CDR3 length equals 14 residues. Germline CDR1 reads SGHDN; CDR2 reads FVKESK. The ends were cut back, 2 bases at V and 4 bases at J, with 11 bases in the middle. The CDR3 is CASSQPSSVTEAFF. The CDR3 DNA reads as TGTGCCAGCAGCCAACCGTCCTCCGTCACTGAAGCTTTCTTT. Complete variable domain (other parts from reference TRBV14 and TRBJ1-1): EAGVTQFPSHSVIEKGQTVTLRCDPISGHDNLYWYRRVMGKEIKFLLHFVKESKQDESGMPNNRFLAERTGGTYSTLKVQPAELEDSGVYFCASSQPSSVTEAFFGQGTRLTVV.

The rearrangement links TRBV4-1 to TRBJ2-7; D remains ambiguous. This CDR3 has 14 amino acids. Trimming removed 1 base from V and 3 bases from J, with 10 bases in between. The germline V gene encodes CDR1 MGHRA and CDR2 YSYEKL. The CDR3 nucleotides are TGCGCCAGCAGCCAAGCTAGTTCGAACTACGAGCAGTACTTC. This sequence encodes CASSQASSNYEQYF.

V is TRBV5-6 and J is TRBJ1-5, with TRBD1 matching 8 bases. Germline V CDR1 and CDR2: SGHDT, YYEEEE. The CDR3 is made up of 14 amino acids. V shed 4 bases, J shed 3 bases, and the junction held 3 bases outside the gene matches. The CDR3 protein is CASSMTGVNQPQHF. CDR3 in DNA: TGTGCCAGCAGCATGACAGGGGTCAATCAGCCCCAGCATTTT.